The 17 T cell receptor beta chains listed next were all sequenced from one sample in a study of blood T cell repertoires in COVID-19. Clones were read by immunoSEQ multiplex PCR, and TCRdb kept only the in-frame ones, dropping some. The sample includes 200,000 to 250,000 clones, nearly 85% of them seen just once. The sequenced sample was peripheral blood. The receptors derive from a woman aged 25 to 39 with COVID-19, enrolled during active disease.

The gene calls are TRBV12-1 and TRBJ2-1; no DNA check was done on the table's D call, TRBD2. TRBV12-1 is labeled a pseudogene. This CDR3 region has 14 residues. Here the CDR3 reads CASGEGRLYNEQFF. CDR3 in DNA: TGTGCCAGCGGGGAGGGCCGACTTTACAATGAGCAGTTCTTC.

This clone showed up just a few times. The rearrangement uses TRBV29-1 and TRBJ2-7; 8 bases fit TRBD1. Germline V gives CDR1 SQVTM, CDR2 ANQGSEA. The CDR3 sequence is 12 residues long. V lost 6 bases and J lost 2; bases outside the gene matches: 3. CDR3 protein: CSVHRGTYEQYF. For the CDR3, the DNA is TGCAGCGTCCACAGGGGGACCTACGAGCAGTACTTC.

This chain links TRBV19 with TRBJ1-1; TRBD1 matches 7 bases. Trimming removed 9 bases from V and 1 base from J; junction bases left unmatched: 11. This CDR3 contains 15 residues. Germline CDR1 is LNHDA and CDR2 is SQIVND (reference sequence). CDR3 bases: TGTGCCAGCACCACTACCCACAGGGGGAACACTGAAGCTTTCTTT. Protein sequence: CASTTTHRGNTEAFF.

This sequence joins TRBV27 and TRBJ2-4; possibly TRBD2 for D (6 bases). The CDR3 has 16 amino acids. Trimming took 5 bases from V and 5 from J, leaving 19 bases between them. From germline, CDR1 is MNHEY and CDR2 SMNVEV (reference sequence). CDR3 DNA sequence: TGTGCCAGCAGTCCAGGAAGAACTAGCAGGCAAAACATTCAGTACTTC. The encoded protein is CASSPGRTSRQNIQYF.

Written as DNA, the CDR3 is TGTGCCAGCAGTCGCGGGAGTGTCTCCTACAATGAGCAGTTCTTC. Translating gives CASSRGSVSYNEQFF. The chain carries TRBV7-2 and TRBJ2-1; 7 bases align to TRBD2. The germline V gene encodes CDR1 SGHTA and CDR2 FQGNSA. The junction had 5 bases not matched to a gene; V was cut back by 6 bases and J by 0 bases. The CDR3 length is 15 residues.

This clone was seen repeatedly, ten times or more. The chain joins TRBV4-1 to TRBJ1-1; D possibly corresponds to TRBD1 (5 bases). The CDR3 runs to 16 residues. Trimming stripped 1 base from V and 6 bases from J, with 18 bases between. Per germline, CDR1 MGHRA and CDR2 YSYEKL. The CDR3 loop is CASSQGAGGGWSEAFF. CDR3 coding DNA: TGCGCCAGCAGCCAAGGTGCCGGGGGTGGTTGGTCTGAAGCTTTCTTT.

This clone was counted a few times. This chain uses TRBV29-1 with TRBJ1-2; the match to TRBD1 covers 9 bases. The V gene's germline CDR1 is SQVTM and CDR2 ANQGSEA. V lost 5 bases, J lost 6 bases, and 7 bases stayed unmatched. The CDR3 runs 13 residues. The DNA of the CDR3 is TGCAGCGTTTCAAGACAGGGGGTTCATGGCTACACCTTC. Translating it yields CSVSRQGVHGYTF.

A few counts support this clone. The chain links TRBV7-9 to TRBJ1-6; 8 bases agree with TRBD1. The CDR3 length is 16 residues. Germline values: CDR1 SEHNR, CDR2 FQNEAQ (reference sequence). The V and J ends lost 5 bases and 7 bases, in that order; junction bases with no gene match: 10. CDR3 amino acids: CASSEQIRQGNSPLHF. CDR3 DNA sequence: TGTGCCAGCAGCGAACAAATCAGACAGGGGAATTCACCCCTCCACTTT.

This clone was counted a single time. The J gene is TRBJ1-2, the V gene TRBV29-1, with 9 nucleotides matching TRBD1. Germline values: CDR1 SQVTM, CDR2 ANQGSEA. This CDR3 has 13 amino acids. The V gene end was trimmed by 3 bases and the J gene end by 4 bases; junction bases not matched to a gene: 3. The CDR3 loop is CSVEDRGFYGYTF. In nucleotides, the CDR3 is TGCAGCGTTGAGGACAGGGGCTTCTATGGCTACACCTTC.

The chain employs TRBV7-2 and TRBJ2-3; 9 bases fit TRBD2. CDR1 is SGHTA, CDR2 FQGNSA, per germline. The junction had 10 bases not matched to a gene; V was cut back by 1 base and J by 5 bases. The CDR3 extends over 17 amino acids. The CDR3 region is CASSLGGGGAARDTQYF. CDR3 in DNA: TGTGCCAGCAGCTTAGGGGGCGGGGGGGCCGCGAGAGATACGCAGTATTTT.

This clone appeared once. The J gene is TRBJ1-2, the V gene TRBV10-2, with D possibly TRBD1 on 6 matching bases. Trimming cost V 0 bases and J 6 bases, with 14 bases left between them. Germline CDR1 is WSHSY and CDR2 is SAAADI. The CDR3 length is 15 residues. CDR3 loop: CASSESRHQGNGYTF. The CDR3 DNA follows: TGCGCCAGCAGTGAGTCAAGACACCAGGGGAATGGCTACACCTTC.

This chain joins TRBV9 and TRBJ2-5; 9 positions match TRBD2. The V segment lost 0 bases and the J segment 1 base; nucleotides outside the gene matches: 4. Germline CDR1 SGDLS, CDR2 YYNGEE. The CDR3 is 16 amino acids. For the CDR3, the DNA is TGTGCCAGCAGCGTAGGGACTAGCGCGATCCAAGAGACCCAGTACTTC. Protein sequence: CASSVGTSAIQETQYF.

The chain has TRBV30 and TRBJ1-5; D uncertain. The CDR3 runs 13 residues. Trimming shortened V by 1 base and J by 6 bases, and 10 bases separated the two germline ends. Germline V lookup: CDR1 GTSNPN, CDR2 SVGIG (reference sequence). The CDR3 DNA reads TGTGCCTGGAGTGGGGGAGGTGGTCAGCCCCAGCATTTT. It specifies CAWSGGGGQPQHF.

This rearrangement joins TRBV2 to TRBJ1-2, with D possibly TRBD1 on 5 matching bases. Trimming took off 7 bases at V and 7 bases at J, with 19 bases between the two ends. Per the germline V gene, CDR1 is SNHLY and CDR2 is FYNNEI. CDR3 length equals 14 residues. CDR3 loop: CASNNGGRTGGYTF. Written as DNA, the CDR3 is TGTGCCAGCAACAACGGGGGGAGGACGGGTGGCTACACCTTC.

J is TRBJ2-1 and V is TRBV7-9; D unclear. This CDR3 comprises 12 residues. Trimming pared 8 bases from V and 9 bases from J, leaving 14 bases between. Germline lookup yields CDR1 SEHNR and CDR2 FQNEAQ (reference sequence). The CDR3: CASHNTIVEQFF. As DNA, the CDR3 is TGTGCCAGCCATAATACGATAGTTGAGCAGTTCTTC.

This clone appeared once. The rearrangement uses TRBV13 and TRBJ1-5; 9 bases map to TRBD1. Per the germline V gene, CDR1 is PRHDT and CDR2 is FYEKMQ (reference sequence). The CDR3 has 18 amino acids. The V and J ends lost 0 bases and 2 bases, in that order; junction bases with no gene match: 8. CDR3 residues: CASSLGGTGIRGNQPQHF. CDR3 DNA sequence: TGTGCCAGCAGCTTAGGGGGGACAGGGATTAGAGGCAATCAGCCCCAGCATTTT. The whole variable domain, filled in from reference TRBV13 and TRBJ1-5, reads AAGVIQSPRHLIKEKRETATLKCYPIPRHDTVYWYQQGPGQDPQFLISFYEKMQSDKGSIPDRFSAQQFSDYHSELNMSSLELGDSALYFCASSLGGTGIRGNQPQHFGDGTRLSIL.

This sequence joins TRBV5-4 and TRBJ1-6; perhaps TRBD1 as D (5 bases). Trimming cost V 0 bases and J 0 bases, with 10 bases left between them. Germline V gene sequence: CDR1 SGHNT, CDR2 YYREEE (reference sequence). The CDR3 is 17 amino acids. For the CDR3, the DNA is TGTGCCAGCAGCTTGGTCAGGGAAAGCTCCTATAATTCACCCCTCCACTTT. Translating it yields CASSLVRESSYNSPLHF.